One and the same sample provided the 27 T cell receptor beta chains below, sequenced in a study of identifying expanded T cells in peripheral blood. Method: immunoSEQ multiplex PCR; TCRdb's copy keeps in-frame clones and lacks some. The sample shows some 100,000 clones, about 83% of them seen only once. The sequenced material came from blood. The receptor set was obtained from a person between 18 and 75 years old in good health.

The chain is built from TRBV5-4 and TRBJ1-6; unclear D gene. CDR3 length: 15 amino acids. Germline-derived CDR1 and CDR2 are SGHNT and YYREEE (reference sequence). The V end was cut by 2 bases, the J end by 0 bases, with 6 bases between. The CDR3 bases are TGTGCCAGCAGCTTTGGGAGCTCCTATAATTCACCCCTCCACTTT. Translating gives CASSFGSSYNSPLHF.

The table lists this clone with a few counts. V gene TRBV18 combines with J gene TRBJ2-7; TRBD2 agrees at 10 bases. The CDR3 is made up of 15 amino acids. J gave up 2 bases and V 1 base, and 2 bases lay outside the gene matches. Germline CDR1 KGHSH, CDR2 LQKENI. Written as DNA, the CDR3 is TGTGCCAGCTCACCACGGACTAGCGGAGCCTACGAGCAGTACTTC. Protein: CASSPRTSGAYEQYF.

The chain uses TRBV2 and TRBJ2-1; D gene uncertain. V lost 1 base and J lost 2, with 9 bases in between. Per germline, CDR1 SNHLY and CDR2 FYNNEI. CDR3 length: 15 residues. The DNA of the CDR3 is TGTGCCAGCAGTGAAGGTAGCCGCGCCTACAATGAGCAGTTCTTC. Translating gives CASSEGSRAYNEQFF.

The rearrangement joins TRBV18 to TRBJ1-5; the D is unclear. In germline, CDR1 is KGHSH, CDR2 LQKENI. V lost 3 bases and J 5 bases, leaving 5 bases between the germline ends. The CDR3 has 12 residues. The CDR3 here is CASSPWDQPQHF. CDR3 DNA sequence: TGTGCCAGCTCACCGTGGGATCAGCCCCAGCATTTT.

The CDR3 loop reads CASSPPGLAGAGNEQFF. The CDR3 bases are TGTGCCAGCAGCCCCCCGGGACTAGCGGGGGCGGGCAATGAGCAGTTCTTC. The J gene is TRBJ2-1, the V gene TRBV7-2, with TRBD2 matching over 14 bases. Germline-derived CDR1 and CDR2 are SGHTA and FQGNSA. V trimming: 5 bases; J trimming: 6 bases; junction bases outside the gene matches: 9. The CDR3 runs to 17 residues. The variable domain in full, with the rest retrieved from reference TRBV7-2 and TRBJ2-1, is GAGVSQSPSNKVTEKGKDVELRCDPISGHTALYWYRQSLGQGLEFLIYFQGNSAPDKSGLPSDRFSAERTGGSVSTLTIQRTQQEDSAVYLCASSPPGLAGAGNEQFFGPGTRLTVL.

The V call is TRBV27, the J call TRBJ1-6; no firm D call. Germline V gives CDR1 MNHEY, CDR2 SMNVEV (reference sequence). The CDR3 runs to 18 residues. V was shortened by 1 base and J by 0 bases, with 13 bases between the two germline ends. The CDR3 nucleotides are TGTGCCAGCAGTTTATTCCCCAGCCAGAGCTCCTATAATTCACCCCTCCACTTT. It yields the protein CASSLFPSQSSYNSPLHF.

J is TRBJ2-5 and V is TRBV2; 7 positions match TRBD1. Germline values: CDR1 SNHLY, CDR2 FYNNEI. This CDR3 region has 13 residues. V trimming: 4 bases; J trimming: 5 bases; junction bases outside the gene matches: 4. CDR3 nucleotides: TGTGCCAGCAGTGGCAGGGGGTCGGAGACCCAGTACTTC. It yields the protein CASSGRGSETQYF.

The chain uses TRBV21-1 and TRBJ2-1; TRBD1 is the table's D call and was not checked against the DNA. TRBV21-1 represents a pseudogene. The CDR3 covers 16 residues. The CDR3 reads CGRGQGWPSDHNEQFF. Here the CDR3 DNA reads TGCGGCCGGGGACAGGGATGGCCTTCCGACCACAATGAGCAGTTCTTC.

The V and J genes are TRBV7-9 and TRBJ1-5, with D perhaps matching TRBD1 (6 bases). Germline loops: CDR1 SEHNR, CDR2 FQNEAQ (reference sequence). The CDR3 is made up of 14 amino acids. Trimming removed 2 bases from V and 4 bases from J, with 9 bases in between. The CDR3 spells CASSLRGANQPQHF. Here the CDR3 DNA reads TGTGCCAGCAGCTTACGGGGGGCTAATCAGCCCCAGCATTTT.

V usage is TRBV18 and J usage is TRBJ2-7, with TRBD2 as a possible D gene (6 bases). Trimming stripped 4 bases from V and 2 bases from J, with 12 bases between. CDR1 and CDR2 (germline): KGHSH, LQKENI. The CDR3 sequence is 14 residues long. This chain's CDR3 is CASSRGTGTYEQYF. For the CDR3, the DNA is TGTGCCAGCTCACGCGGGACGGGTACCTACGAGCAGTACTTC.

The J gene is TRBJ2-7, the V gene TRBV5-1; D uncertain. V was clipped by 4 bases and J by 1 base, with 12 bases between them. The CDR3 extends over 14 amino acids. Germline V gene sequence: CDR1 SGHRS, CDR2 YFSETQ. The CDR3: CASSNPGGSYEQYF. Here the CDR3 DNA reads TGCGCCAGCAGCAACCCGGGCGGTTCCTACGAGCAGTACTTC.

This chain connects TRBV7-2 to TRBJ1-2, with D maybe TRBD1 (5 bases). Germline CDR1 is SGHTA and CDR2 is FQGNSA. The CDR3 consists of 13 residues. The V end was cut by 3 bases, the J end by 10 bases, with 15 bases between. CDR3 in amino acids: CASSFPVGDDYTF. CDR3 DNA sequence: TGTGCCAGCAGCTTCCCGGTGGGGGATGACTACACCTTC.

The gene calls are TRBV30 and TRBJ2-3; a weak D match, TRBD1 (5 bases). The ends were cut back, 4 bases at V and 3 bases at J, with 17 bases in the middle. Germline lookup yields CDR1 GTSNPN and CDR2 SVGIG (reference sequence). This CDR3 has 15 amino acids. The chain's CDR3 is CAWIPGQGWTDTQYF. In DNA, the CDR3 is TGTGCCTGGATCCCGGGCCAGGGCTGGACAGATACGCAGTATTTT.

V usage is TRBV7-6 and J usage is TRBJ2-1; D gene ambiguous. Germline V gene sequence: CDR1 SGHVS, CDR2 FNYEAQ. V was trimmed by 2 bases and J by 0 bases, leaving 14 bases between them. The CDR3 runs 17 residues. This CDR3 reads CASSLRSGALSYNEQFF. As DNA, the CDR3 is TGTGCCAGCAGCTTACGATCAGGTGCGCTCTCCTACAATGAGCAGTTCTTC.

This clone was recorded a few times. This rearrangement joins TRBV29-1 to TRBJ1-6; D unclear. Trimming stripped 8 bases from V and 10 bases from J, with 6 bases between. The CDR3 is 9 amino acids. Germline V lookup: CDR1 SQVTM, CDR2 ANQGSEA. The CDR3 DNA follows: TGCAGCCCCAGCTCACCCCTCCACTTT. It translates to CSPSSPLHF.

The rearrangement links TRBV6-1 to TRBJ2-3; 12 nucleotides line up with TRBD2. V trimming: 5 bases; J trimming: 4 bases; junction bases outside the gene matches: 4. The CDR3 is 15 residues long. The V gene's germline CDR1 is MNHNS and CDR2 SASEGT. The CDR3: CASSPLAGGPDTQYF. Here the CDR3 DNA reads TGTGCCAGCAGTCCTCTAGCGGGGGGGCCAGATACGCAGTATTTT.

This sequence joins TRBV5-1 and TRBJ1-2, with D possibly TRBD1 on 5 matching bases. V gave up 3 bases and J gave up 4 bases, with 13 bases separating them. This CDR3 has 14 residues. Germline CDR1 and CDR2: SGHRS and YFSETQ. The CDR3 nucleotides read TGCGCCAGCAGCTCCCGGGGGGTGCCCTATGGCTACACCTTC. It translates to CASSSRGVPYGYTF.

This clone occurred once. The V gene is TRBV29-1, the J gene TRBJ2-7; D unresolved. The V gene lost 3 bases and the J gene lost 0 bases, with 9 bases spanning the gap. CDR3 length: 13 amino acids. Germline V gene data show CDR1 as SQVTM and CDR2 as ANQGSEA. CDR3 DNA: TGCAGCGTTGAGAACACTTACTCCTACGAGCAGTACTTC. It codes for CSVENTYSYEQYF.

The chain links TRBV18 to TRBJ2-7; TRBD2 agrees at 8 bases. This CDR3 has 17 residues. The germline V gene encodes CDR1 KGHSH and CDR2 LQKENI. Trimming removed 6 bases from V and 5 bases from J; junction bases left unmatched: 18. The CDR3 DNA sequence: TGTGCCAGCTCTCTCAGCAGCCCGGGGGGGGCGATCCACGAGCAGTACTTC. Translated: CASSLSSPGGAIHEQYF.

The V call is TRBV7-2, the J call TRBJ1-6; a possible D gene is TRBD1 (6 bases). The CDR3 totals 14 residues. Trimming removed 2 bases from V and 7 bases from J, with 9 bases in between. Germline CDR1 SGHTA, CDR2 FQGNSA. CDR3 nucleotide sequence: TGTGCCAGCAGCTTATACAGGGCAAATTCACCCCTCCACTTT. Translated: CASSLYRANSPLHF.

The V gene is TRBV5-1, the J gene TRBJ1-6; the D gene is possibly TRBD1 (6 bases). Looked up from germline, CDR1 is SGHRS and CDR2 is YFSETQ. The CDR3 extends over 15 amino acids. The V and J ends lost 0 bases and 7 bases respectively, with 11 bases between them. The CDR3 here is CASSLEGVKNSPLHF. CDR3 bases: TGCGCCAGCAGCTTGGAGGGGGTGAAGAATTCACCCCTCCACTTT.

The chain carries TRBV4-3 and TRBJ1-2; possibly TRBD1 for D (5 bases). The germline V gene encodes CDR1 LGHNA and CDR2 YSLEER. With 0 bases removed from V and 1 base from J, the gap between germline ends came to 6 bases. This CDR3 comprises 14 residues. Here the CDR3 reads CASSQEGDNYGYTF. In DNA, the CDR3 is TGCGCCAGCAGCCAAGAGGGGGATAACTATGGCTACACCTTC.

The J gene is TRBJ1-5, the V gene TRBV7-9; D unresolved. The V end lost 1 base, the J end lost 1 base, and 17 bases lay between the germline ends. The length of the CDR3 is 18 residues. From germline, CDR1 is SEHNR and CDR2 FQNEAQ (reference sequence). CDR3 in amino acids: CASSLGTTGLRSNQPQHF. The CDR3 coding sequence is TGTGCCAGCAGCTTAGGGACTACGGGTCTGCGGAGCAATCAGCCCCAGCATTTT.

The CDR3 nucleotides are TGTGCCAGCAGCCCTGGGACAGGGATGCGGGAGCAGTACTTC. Its translation: CASSPGTGMREQYF. The chain has TRBV5-6 and TRBJ2-7, with 9 bases aligning to TRBD1. Trimming at V came to 4 bases and at J to 7 bases, leaving 9 bases not matched to a gene. The CDR3 loop spans 14 amino acids. Germline V gene sequence: CDR1 SGHDT, CDR2 YYEEEE.

This clone was counted only a few times. This chain links TRBV5-4 with TRBJ1-6; tentative D call: TRBD1 (5 bases). Germline V lookup: CDR1 SGHNT, CDR2 YYREEE (reference sequence). CDR3 length: 15 residues. The ends were cut back, 3 bases at V and 5 bases at J, with 12 bases in the middle. The DNA for the CDR3 is TGTGCCAGCAGCTCGATAGACAGTAATAATTCACCCCTCCACTTT. As protein: CASSSIDSNNSPLHF.

The rearrangement joins TRBV7-9 to TRBJ1-5; D ambiguous. Germline loops: CDR1 SEHNR, CDR2 FQNEAQ (reference sequence). The V end lost 2 bases, the J end lost 10 bases, and 15 bases lay between the germline ends. The CDR3 extends over 14 amino acids. The DNA for the CDR3 is TGTGCCAGCAGCTTAAGCGGAGAAGATGTCCCCCAGCATTTT. Encoded protein: CASSLSGEDVPQHF. The full variable domain, its missing parts supplied by reference TRBV7-9 and TRBJ1-5, is DTGVSQNPRHKITKRGQNVTFRCDPISEHNRLYWYRQTLGQGPEFLTYFQNEAQLEKSRLLSDRFSAERPKGSFSTLEIQRTEQGDSAMYLCASSLSGEDVPQHFGDGTRLSIL.

The chain recombines TRBV6-6 with TRBJ1-2, with D maybe TRBD1 (6 bases). Trimming shortened V by 2 bases and J by 7 bases, and 11 bases separated the two germline ends. CDR3 size: 13 residues. Germline CDR1 MNHNY, CDR2 SVGAGI (reference sequence). The CDR3 region is CASSYGTNSGYTF. CDR3 nucleotides: TGTGCCAGCAGTTACGGGACAAACAGTGGCTACACCTTC.